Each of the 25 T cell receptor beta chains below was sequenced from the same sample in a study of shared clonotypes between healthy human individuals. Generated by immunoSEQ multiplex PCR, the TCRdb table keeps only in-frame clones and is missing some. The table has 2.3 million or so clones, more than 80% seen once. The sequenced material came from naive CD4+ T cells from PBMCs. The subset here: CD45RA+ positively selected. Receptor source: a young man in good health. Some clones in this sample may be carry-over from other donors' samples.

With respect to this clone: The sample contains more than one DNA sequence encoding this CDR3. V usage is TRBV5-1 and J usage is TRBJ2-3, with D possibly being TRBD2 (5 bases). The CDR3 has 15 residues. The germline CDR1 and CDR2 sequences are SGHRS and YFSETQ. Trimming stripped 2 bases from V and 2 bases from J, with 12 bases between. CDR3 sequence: CASSLGGSVTDTQYF. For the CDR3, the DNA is TGCGCCAGCAGCTTAGGTGGGAGTGTCACAGATACGCAGTATTTT.

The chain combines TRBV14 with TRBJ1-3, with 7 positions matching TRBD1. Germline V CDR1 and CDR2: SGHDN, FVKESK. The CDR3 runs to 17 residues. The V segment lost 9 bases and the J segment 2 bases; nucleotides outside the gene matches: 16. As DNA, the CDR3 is TGTGCCAGTAACAGAGAGATACAACAGGGGCCTGGAAACACCATATATTTT. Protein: CASNREIQQGPGNTIYF. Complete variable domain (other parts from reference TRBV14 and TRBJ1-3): EAGVTQFPSHSVIEKGQTVTLRCDPISGHDNLYWYRRVMGKEIKFLLHFVKESKQDESGMPNNRFLAERTGGTYSTLKVQPAELEDSGVYFCASNREIQQGPGNTIYFGEGSWLTVV.

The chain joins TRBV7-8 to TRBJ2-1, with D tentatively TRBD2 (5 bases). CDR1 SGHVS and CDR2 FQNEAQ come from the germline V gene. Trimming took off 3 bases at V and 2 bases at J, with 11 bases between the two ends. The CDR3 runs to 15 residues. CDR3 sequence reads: CASSFRRDAYNEQFF. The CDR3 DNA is TGTGCCAGCAGCTTTCGACGGGATGCCTACAATGAGCAGTTCTTC.

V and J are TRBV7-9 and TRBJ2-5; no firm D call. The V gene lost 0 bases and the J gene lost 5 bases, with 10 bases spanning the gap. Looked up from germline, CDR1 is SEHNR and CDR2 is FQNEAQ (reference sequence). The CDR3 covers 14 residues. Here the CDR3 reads CASSLAVQVETQYF. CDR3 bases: TGTGCCAGCAGCTTAGCCGTCCAGGTCGAGACCCAGTACTTC.

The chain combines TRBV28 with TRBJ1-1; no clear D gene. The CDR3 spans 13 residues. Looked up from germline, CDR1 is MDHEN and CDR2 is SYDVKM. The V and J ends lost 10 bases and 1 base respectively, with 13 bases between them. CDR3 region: CATNRRGNTEAFF. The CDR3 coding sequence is TGTGCCACAAATCGGCGGGGGAACACTGAAGCTTTCTTT.

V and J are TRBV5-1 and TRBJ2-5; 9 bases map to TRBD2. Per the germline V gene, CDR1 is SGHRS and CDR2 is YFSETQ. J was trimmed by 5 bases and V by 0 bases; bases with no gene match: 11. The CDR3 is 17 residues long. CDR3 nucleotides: TGCGCCAGCAGCTTGGGGGACGCGGGAGGGTCAAGGGAGACCCAGTACTTC. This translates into CASSLGDAGGSRETQYF.

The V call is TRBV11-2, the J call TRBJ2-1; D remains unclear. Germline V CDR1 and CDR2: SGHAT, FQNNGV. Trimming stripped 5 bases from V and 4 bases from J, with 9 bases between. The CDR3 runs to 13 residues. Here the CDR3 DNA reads TGTGCCAGCAGCATTGGACCGTACAATGAGCAGTTCTTC. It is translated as CASSIGPYNEQFF.

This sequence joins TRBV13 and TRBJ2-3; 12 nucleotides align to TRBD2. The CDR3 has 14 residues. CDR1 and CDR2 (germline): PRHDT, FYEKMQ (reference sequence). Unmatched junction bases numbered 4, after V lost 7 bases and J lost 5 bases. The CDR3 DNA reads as TGTGCCAGCACCCGGGGACTAGCGGGAGATACGCAGTATTTT. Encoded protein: CASTRGLAGDTQYF.

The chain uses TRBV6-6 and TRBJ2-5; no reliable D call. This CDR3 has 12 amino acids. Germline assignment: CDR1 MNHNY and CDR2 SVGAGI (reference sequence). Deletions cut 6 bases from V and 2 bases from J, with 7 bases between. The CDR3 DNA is TGTGCCAGCAGGAAAGAGCAAGAGACCCAGTACTTC. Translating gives CASRKEQETQYF.

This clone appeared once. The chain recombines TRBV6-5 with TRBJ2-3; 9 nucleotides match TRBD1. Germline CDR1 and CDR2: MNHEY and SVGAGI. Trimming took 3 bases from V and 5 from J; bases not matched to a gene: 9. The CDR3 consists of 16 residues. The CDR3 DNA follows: TGTGCCAGCAGTTATAGGACAGGGGTATTGGGAGATACGCAGTATTTT. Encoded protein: CASSYRTGVLGDTQYF.

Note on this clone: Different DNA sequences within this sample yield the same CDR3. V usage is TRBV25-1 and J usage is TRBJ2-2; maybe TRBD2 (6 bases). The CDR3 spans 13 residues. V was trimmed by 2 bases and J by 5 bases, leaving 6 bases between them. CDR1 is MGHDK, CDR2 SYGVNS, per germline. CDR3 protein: CASSEAGTGELFF. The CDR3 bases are TGTGCCAGCAGTGAAGCGGGAACCGGGGAGCTGTTTTTT.

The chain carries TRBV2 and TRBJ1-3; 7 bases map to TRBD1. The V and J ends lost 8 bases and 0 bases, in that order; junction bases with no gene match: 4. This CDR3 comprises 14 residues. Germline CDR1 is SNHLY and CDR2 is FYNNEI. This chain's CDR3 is CASSRGSSGNTIYF. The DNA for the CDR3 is TGTGCCAGCTCCAGGGGGAGCTCTGGAAACACCATATATTTT.

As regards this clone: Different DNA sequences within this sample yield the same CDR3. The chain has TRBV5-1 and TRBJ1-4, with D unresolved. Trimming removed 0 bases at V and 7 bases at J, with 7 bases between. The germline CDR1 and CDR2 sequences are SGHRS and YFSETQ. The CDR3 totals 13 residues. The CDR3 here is CASSLVLGEKLFF. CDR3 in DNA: TGCGCCAGCAGCTTGGTTCTGGGTGAAAAACTGTTTTTT.

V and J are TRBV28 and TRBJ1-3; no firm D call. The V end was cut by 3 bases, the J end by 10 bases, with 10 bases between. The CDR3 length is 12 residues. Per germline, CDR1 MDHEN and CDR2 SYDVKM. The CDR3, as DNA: TGTGCCAGCAGTTTGGCCGGGCAAACCATATATTTT. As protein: CASSLAGQTIYF.

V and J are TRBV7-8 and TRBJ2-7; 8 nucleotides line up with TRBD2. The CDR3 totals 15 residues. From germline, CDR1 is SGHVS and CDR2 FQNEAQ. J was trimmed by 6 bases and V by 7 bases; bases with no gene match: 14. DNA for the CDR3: TGTGCCAGCATCCAAGCGGGAGTTCTACGAGGCGAGCAGTACTTC. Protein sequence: CASIQAGVLRGEQYF. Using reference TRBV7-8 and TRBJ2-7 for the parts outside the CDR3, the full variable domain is GAGVSQSPRYKVAKRGQDVALRCDPISGHVSLFWYQQALGQGPEFLTYFQNEAQLDKSGLPSDRFFAERPEGSVSTLKIQRTQQEDSAVYLCASIQAGVLRGEQYFGPGTRLTVT.

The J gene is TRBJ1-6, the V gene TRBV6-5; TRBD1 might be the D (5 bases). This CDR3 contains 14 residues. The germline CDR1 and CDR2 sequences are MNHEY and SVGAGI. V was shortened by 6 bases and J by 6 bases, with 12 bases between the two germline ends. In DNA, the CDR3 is TGTGCCAGCAGCCAGGGAGGAGGTAATTCACCCCTCCACTTT. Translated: CASSQGGGNSPLHF.

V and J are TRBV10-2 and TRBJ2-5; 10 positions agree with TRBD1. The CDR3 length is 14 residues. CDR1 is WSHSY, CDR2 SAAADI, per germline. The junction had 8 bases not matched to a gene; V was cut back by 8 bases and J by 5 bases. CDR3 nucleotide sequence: TGCGCCAGCTGGAGGGGACAGGGGTGGGAGACCCAGTACTTC. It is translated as CASWRGQGWETQYF.

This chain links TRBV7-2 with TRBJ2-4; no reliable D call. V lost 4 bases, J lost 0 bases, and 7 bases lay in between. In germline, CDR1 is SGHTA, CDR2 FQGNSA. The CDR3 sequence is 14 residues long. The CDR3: CASSSRLAKNIQYF. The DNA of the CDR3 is TGTGCCAGCAGCTCCCGTTTAGCCAAAAACATTCAGTACTTC. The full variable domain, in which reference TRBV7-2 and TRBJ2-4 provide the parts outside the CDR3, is GAGVSQSPSNKVTEKGKDVELRCDPISGHTALYWYRQSLGQGLEFLIYFQGNSAPDKSGLPSDRFSAERTGGSVSTLTIQRTQQEDSAVYLCASSSRLAKNIQYFGAGTRLSVL.

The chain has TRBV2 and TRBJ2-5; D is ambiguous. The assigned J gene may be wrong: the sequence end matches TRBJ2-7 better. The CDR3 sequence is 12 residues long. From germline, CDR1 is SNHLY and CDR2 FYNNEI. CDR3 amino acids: CASEQSTYEQYF. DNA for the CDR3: TGTGCGTCGGAACAGTCCACCTACGAGCAGTACTTC.

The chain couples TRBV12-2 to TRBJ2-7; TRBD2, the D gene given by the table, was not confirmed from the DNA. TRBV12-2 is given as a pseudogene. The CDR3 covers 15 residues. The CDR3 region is CASRFVRGYSYEQYF. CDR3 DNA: TGTGCAAGTCGCTTTGTCCGGGGGTACTCCTACGAGCAGTACTTC.

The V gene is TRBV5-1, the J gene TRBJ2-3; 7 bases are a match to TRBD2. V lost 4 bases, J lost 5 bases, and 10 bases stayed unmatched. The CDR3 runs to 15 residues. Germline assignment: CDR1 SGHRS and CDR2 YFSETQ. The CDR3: CASSNVAGKEDTQYF. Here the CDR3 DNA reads TGCGCCAGCAGCAATGTAGCGGGCAAAGAAGATACGCAGTATTTT.

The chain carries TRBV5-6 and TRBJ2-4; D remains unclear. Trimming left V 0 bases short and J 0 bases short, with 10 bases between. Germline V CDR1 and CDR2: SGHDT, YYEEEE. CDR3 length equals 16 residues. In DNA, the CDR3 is TGTGCCAGCAGCTTGGAGGCAGCCTTAGCCAAAAACATTCAGTACTTC. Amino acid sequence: CASSLEAALAKNIQYF.

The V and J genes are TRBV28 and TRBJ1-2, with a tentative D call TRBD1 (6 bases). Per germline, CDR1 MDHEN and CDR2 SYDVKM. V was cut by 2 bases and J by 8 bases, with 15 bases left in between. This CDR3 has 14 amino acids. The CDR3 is CASSLTGALGGYTF. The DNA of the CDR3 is TGTGCCAGCAGTTTAACGGGGGCGCTTGGAGGCTACACCTTC.

The CDR3 nucleotides are TGTGCCAGTAGTATTCTAGGGGCCCGTGGTCATGGCTACACCTTC. It encodes CASSILGARGHGYTF. The rearrangement uses TRBV19 and TRBJ1-2, with D maybe TRBD1 (5 bases). Germline V CDR1 and CDR2: LNHDA, SQIVND (reference sequence). V was clipped by 3 bases and J by 6 bases, with 17 bases between them. The CDR3 loop spans 15 amino acids.

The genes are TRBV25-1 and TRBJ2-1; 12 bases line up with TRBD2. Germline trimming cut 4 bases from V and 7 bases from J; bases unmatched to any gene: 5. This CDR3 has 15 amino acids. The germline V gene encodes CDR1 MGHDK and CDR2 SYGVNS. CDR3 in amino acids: CASSGGTSGQNEQFF. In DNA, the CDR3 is TGTGCCAGCAGTGGGGGGACTAGCGGGCAGAATGAGCAGTTCTTC.